Listed below are T cell receptor beta chains from one sample, sequenced in a study of human T cells and chemical hapten exposure. A single record per CDR3 protein comes from TCRdb applying MiXCR to the 5' RACE reads. Altogether about 110,000 distinct CDR3 sequences are present, approximately 19% being singletons, with the ten largest covering around 2.8%. These receptor sequences come from a human donor in good health. The CDR3 runs from the conserved cysteine through the conserved F or W. D genes are given only for firm matches. Part of the rows lack a size; the others show once, few, many or a class for expanded clones.

TRBV4-2	13	NA	NA	TRBJ2-1	CASSQGTENEQFF	TGTGCCAGCAGCCAAGGGACCGAAAATGAGCAGTTCTTC
TRBV6-6	12	NA	NA	TRBJ2-7	CASLSASYEQYF	TGTGCCAGCCTCAGCGCCTCCTACGAGCAGTACTTC
TRBV20-1	14	few	NA	TRBJ2-4	CSARDGGQKNIQYF	TGCAGTGCTAGAGACGGGGGACAGAAAAACATTCAGTACTTC
TRBV6-5	14	few	TRBD1	TRBJ1-1	CASRQDRGITEAFF	TGTGCCAGCAGGCAGGACAGGGGAATCACTGAAGCTTTCTTT
TRBV20-1	14	few	NA	TRBJ1-1	CSARDRRMNTEAFF	TGCAGTGCTAGAGATCGCCGCATGAACACTGAAGCTTTCTTT
TRBV4-1	17	NA	NA	TRBJ2-7	CASSQLPLTDSSYEQYF	TGCGCCAGCAGCCAACTCCCCTTAACGGACAGCTCCTACGAGCAGTACTTC
TRBV7-9	14	few	NA	TRBJ2-7	CASSLDGSASEQYF	TGTGCCAGCAGCTTAGACGGGAGTGCCTCCGAGCAGTACTTC
TRBV23-1	17	NA	NA	TRBJ2-7	CASSQSGVRPYFYEQYF	TGCGCCAGCAGTCAATCAGGGGTCAGACCCTATTTTTACGAGCAGTACTTC
TRBV5-4	14	few	TRBD1	TRBJ2-7	CASSRTGASYEQYF	TGTGCCAGCAGTCGGACAGGGGCCTCCTACGAGCAGTACTTC
TRBV5-6	16	few	NA	TRBJ2-2	CASSLSQGLDTGELFF	TGTGCCAGCAGCTTGAGCCAGGGGTTAGACACCGGGGAGCTGTTTTTT
TRBV7-9	13	few	TRBD1	TRBJ1-1	CASSADRGPEAFF	TGTGCCAGCAGCGCGGACAGGGGGCCTGAAGCTTTCTTT
TRBV3-1	16	few	NA	TRBJ2-3	CASSQGRTMSTDTQYF	TGTGCCAGCAGCCAAGGAAGGACTATGAGCACAGATACGCAGTATTTT
TRBV28	12	NA	NA	TRBJ1-5	CASRAGDQPQHF	TGTGCCAGCAGGGCAGGGGATCAGCCCCAGCATTTT
TRBV6-1	13	NA	NA	TRBJ2-1	CASSPGVWNEQFF	TGTGCCAGCAGCCCGGGAGTTTGGAATGAGCAGTTCTTC
TRBV28	14	NA	TRBD2	TRBJ2-3	CASSRTSGRDTQYF	TGTGCCAGCAGCCGGACTAGCGGGAGAGATACGCAGTATTTT
TRBV6-2/TRBV6-3	13	NA	NA	TRBJ1-1	CASRHTGLAEAFF	TGTGCCAGCAGACATACAGGGCTGGCTGAAGCTTTCTTT
TRBV20-1	11	NA	NA	TRBJ2-5	CSARLAETQYF	TGCAGTGCTAGACTAGCGGAGACCCAGTACTTC
TRBV7-2	16	NA	NA	TRBJ2-1	CASSSLGGYTYNEQFF	TGTGCCAGCAGCTCCCTTGGAGGCTACACCTACAATGAGCAGTTCTTC
TRBV5-4	19	few	TRBD1	TRBJ1-2	CASSLTGGGGVAVLNGYTF	TGTGCCAGCAGCTTGACAGGGGGTGGCGGGGTCGCGGTCCTTAATGGCTACACCTTC
TRBV27	14	NA	TRBD1	TRBJ1-5	CASIPGQSNQPQHF	TGTGCCAGCATACCGGGACAGAGCAATCAGCCCCAGCATTTT
TRBV28	15	NA	NA	TRBJ2-7	CASSIGGTRPSGQYF	TGTGCCAGCAGCATAGGGGGTACCCGCCCGAGCGGGCAGTACTTC
TRBV29-1	12	NA	NA	TRBJ2-7	CSAGTIINEQYF	TGCAGCGCCGGGACCATTATTAACGAGCAGTACTTC
TRBV7-3	15	few	TRBD2	TRBJ2-3	CASSLGGRGSAAQYF	TGTGCCAGCAGCTTAGGCGGGAGAGGCTCTGCAGCGCAGTATTTT
TRBV4-1	15	few	NA	TRBJ2-7	CASSQWQGVGNEQYF	TGCGCCAGCAGCCAATGGCAGGGTGTCGGCAACGAGCAGTACTTC
TRBV5-8	15	NA	NA	TRBJ1-2	CASSLWSTLIYGYTF	TGTGCCAGCAGCTTGTGGAGTACCTTGATCTATGGCTACACCTTC
TRBV28	14	NA	NA	TRBJ2-7	CASSFPQATYEQYF	TGTGCCAGCAGTTTCCCCCAGGCGACCTACGAGCAGTACTTC
TRBV28	11	NA	NA	TRBJ2-3	CASSRTNTQYF	TGTGCCAGCAGCCGCACGAATACGCAGTATTTT
TRBV28	11	few	NA	TRBJ1-6	CASSSVTALHF	TGTGCCAGCAGCTCCGTAACTGCCCTCCACTTT
TRBV6-5	15	NA	TRBD1	TRBJ1-1	CASSKGIQGYTEAFF	TGTGCCAGCAGCAAGGGGATACAGGGGTACACTGAAGCTTTCTTT
TRBV6-5	15	NA	NA	TRBJ1-3	CASSYSQGSGNTIYF	TGTGCCAGCAGTTACTCCCAGGGCTCTGGAAACACCATATATTTT
TRBV28	12	few	NA	TRBJ1-2	CASQQGGYGYTF	TGTGCCAGCCAACAGGGAGGCTATGGCTACACCTTC
TRBV4-1	16	many	NA	TRBJ2-6	CASSLTVSSGANVLTF	TGCGCCAGCAGCCTAACAGTTAGCTCTGGGGCCAACGTCCTGACTTTC
TRBV20-1	10	many	NA	TRBJ2-1	CSANVNEQFF	TGCAGTGCCAACGTCAATGAGCAGTTCTTC
TRBV28	16	NA	TRBD1	TRBJ1-1	CASSISKGQGSTEAFF	TGTGCCAGCAGTATATCAAAGGGACAGGGTAGCACTGAAGCTTTCTTT
TRBV7-8	13	few	NA	TRBJ2-7	CASSLAPATEQYF	TGTGCCAGCAGCTTAGCCCCCGCGACCGAGCAGTACTTC
TRBV28	15	NA	TRBD1	TRBJ2-7	CASSSRTGVADEQYF	TGTGCCAGCAGTTCACGGACAGGGGTAGCCGACGAGCAGTACTTC
TRBV28	12	NA	NA	TRBJ2-1	CASSSTYNEQFF	TGTGCCAGCAGCTCCACCTACAATGAGCAGTTCTTC
TRBV12-3/TRBV12-4	14	few	NA	TRBJ2-1	CASGLGLGYNEQFF	TGTGCCAGCGGCTTAGGGTTGGGGTACAATGAGCAGTTCTTC
TRBV28	14	NA	NA	TRBJ1-5	CASSWGGNSQPQHF	TGTGCCAGCAGCTGGGGGGGGAACAGTCAGCCCCAGCATTTT
TRBV7-8	13	NA	NA	TRBJ1-1	CASSRTAYTEAFF	TGTGCCAGCAGCCGGACAGCTTACACTGAAGCTTTCTTT
TRBV24-1	18	once	NA	TRBJ2-2	CAISDPRQDAANTGELFF	TGTGCCATCAGTGATCCCCGGCAGGACGCGGCGAACACCGGGGAGCTGTTTTTT
TRBV11-2	15	NA	TRBD2	TRBJ2-1	CASRRLAGAYNEQFF	TGTGCCAGCAGACGACTAGCGGGAGCCTACAATGAGCAGTTCTTC
TRBV12-3/TRBV12-4	16	once	NA	TRBJ1-6	CASSFGQRSWNSPLHF	TGTGCCAGCAGTTTCGGACAGCGCAGTTGGAATTCACCCCTCCACTTT
TRBV6-6	12	few	NA	TRBJ2-7	CASTPDSYEQYF	TGTGCCAGCACCCCCGACAGCTACGAGCAGTACTTC
TRBV20-1	15	many	TRBD1	TRBJ2-6	CSAQGQGRVANVLTF	TGCAGTGCTCAGGGACAGGGTCGGGTAGCCAACGTCCTGACTTTC
TRBV5-1	11	few	NA	TRBJ2-7	CASSFRNEQYF	TGCGCCAGCAGCTTCCGGAACGAGCAGTACTTC
TRBV5-1	12	few	NA	TRBJ2-5	CASSPNGETQYF	TGCGCCAGCAGTCCCAACGGCGAGACCCAGTACTTC
TRBV12-3/TRBV12-4	13	few	NA	TRBJ1-2	CASSFQQIYGYTF	TGTGCCAGCAGTTTTCAACAGATCTATGGCTACACCTTC
TRBV12-3/TRBV12-4	14	NA	TRBD2	TRBJ2-3	CASSISGSSDTQYF	TGTGCCAGCAGTATAAGCGGGAGTTCAGATACGCAGTATTTT
TRBV7-2	13	few	NA	TRBJ2-5	CASSLARVETQYF	TGTGCCAGCAGCTTAGCACGGGTGGAGACCCAGTACTTC
TRBV2	14	NA	TRBD1	TRBJ2-7	CASKPGQGAYEQYF	TGTGCCAGTAAACCGGGACAGGGGGCCTACGAGCAGTACTTC
TRBV7-9	16	NA	NA	TRBJ2-1	CASSAITGGTYNEQFF	TGTGCCAGCAGCGCAATAACTGGCGGCACCTACAATGAGCAGTTCTTC
TRBV29-1	11	NA	NA	TRBJ2-1	CSVARRNEQFF	TGCAGCGTTGCAAGACGCAATGAGCAGTTCTTC